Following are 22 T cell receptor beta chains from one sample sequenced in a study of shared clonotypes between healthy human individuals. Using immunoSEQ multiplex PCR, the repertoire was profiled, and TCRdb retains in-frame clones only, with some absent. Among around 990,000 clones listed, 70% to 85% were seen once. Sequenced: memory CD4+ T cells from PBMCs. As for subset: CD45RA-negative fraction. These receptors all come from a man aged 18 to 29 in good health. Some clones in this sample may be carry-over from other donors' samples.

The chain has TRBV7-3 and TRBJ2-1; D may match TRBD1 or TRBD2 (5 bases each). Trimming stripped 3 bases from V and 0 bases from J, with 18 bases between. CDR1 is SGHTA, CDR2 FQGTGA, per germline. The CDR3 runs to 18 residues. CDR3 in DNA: TGTGCCAGCAGCTTGGGATTAGGGGAGTGGGGCTCCTACAATGAGCAGTTCTTC. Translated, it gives CASSLGLGEWGSYNEQFF. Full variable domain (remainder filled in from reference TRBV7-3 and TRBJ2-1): GAGVSQTPSNKVTEKGKYVELRCDPISGHTALYWYRQSLGQGPEFLIYFQGTGAADDSGLPNDRFFAVRPEGSVSTLKIQRTERGDSAVYLCASSLGLGEWGSYNEQFFGPGTRLTVL.

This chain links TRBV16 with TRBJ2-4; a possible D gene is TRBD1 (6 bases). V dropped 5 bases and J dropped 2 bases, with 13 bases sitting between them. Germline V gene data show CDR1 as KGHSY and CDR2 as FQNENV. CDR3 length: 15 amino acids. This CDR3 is CASSTRQDPKNIQYF. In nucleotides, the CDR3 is TGTGCCAGCAGCACAAGACAGGACCCCAAAAACATTCAGTACTTC. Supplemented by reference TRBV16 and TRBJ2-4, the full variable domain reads GEEVAQTPKHLVRGEGQKAKLYCAPIKGHSYVFWYQQVLKNEFKFLISFQNENVFDETGMPKERFSAKCLPNSPCSLEIQATKLEDSAVYFCASSTRQDPKNIQYFGAGTRLSVL.

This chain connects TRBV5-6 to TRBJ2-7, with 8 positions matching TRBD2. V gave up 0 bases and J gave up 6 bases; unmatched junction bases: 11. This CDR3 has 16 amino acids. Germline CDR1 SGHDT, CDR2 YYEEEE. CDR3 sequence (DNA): TGTGCCAGCAGCTTGGGGGTCGCGGGAGGAAGTATCGAGCAGTACTTC. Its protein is CASSLGVAGGSIEQYF.

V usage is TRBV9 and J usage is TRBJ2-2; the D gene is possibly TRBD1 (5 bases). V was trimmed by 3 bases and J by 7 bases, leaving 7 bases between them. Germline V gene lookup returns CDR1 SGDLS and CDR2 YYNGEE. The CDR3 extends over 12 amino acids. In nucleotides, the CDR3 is TGTGCCAGCAGCGAAGGGGTCGGGGAGCTGTTTTTT. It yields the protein CASSEGVGELFF.

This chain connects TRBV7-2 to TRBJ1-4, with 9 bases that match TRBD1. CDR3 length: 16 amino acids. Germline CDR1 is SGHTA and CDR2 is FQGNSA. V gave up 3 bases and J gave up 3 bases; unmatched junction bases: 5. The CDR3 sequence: CASSFSRTGANEKLFF. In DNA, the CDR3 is TGTGCCAGCAGCTTTTCCCGGACAGGGGCTAATGAAAAACTGTTTTTT.

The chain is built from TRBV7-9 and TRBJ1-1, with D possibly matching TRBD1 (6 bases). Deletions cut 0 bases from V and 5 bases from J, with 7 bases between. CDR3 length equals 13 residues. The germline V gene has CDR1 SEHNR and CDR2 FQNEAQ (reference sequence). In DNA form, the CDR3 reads TGTGCCAGCAGCTTAGCCACAGGGACTGAAGCTTTCTTT. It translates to CASSLATGTEAFF.

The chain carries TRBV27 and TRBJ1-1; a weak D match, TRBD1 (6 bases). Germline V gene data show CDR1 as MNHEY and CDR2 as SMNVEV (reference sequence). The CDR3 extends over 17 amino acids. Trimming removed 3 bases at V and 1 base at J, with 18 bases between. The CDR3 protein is CASSFRTAFGRNTEAFF. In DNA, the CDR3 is TGTGCCAGCAGTTTCCGGACAGCGTTCGGGAGGAACACTGAAGCTTTCTTT.

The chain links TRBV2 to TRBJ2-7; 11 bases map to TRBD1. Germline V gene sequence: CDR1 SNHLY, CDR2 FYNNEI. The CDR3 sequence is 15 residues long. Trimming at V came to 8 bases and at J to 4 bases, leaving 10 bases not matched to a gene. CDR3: CASRRDRGTQYEQYF. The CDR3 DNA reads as TGTGCCAGCCGCCGGGACAGGGGGACCCAATACGAGCAGTACTTC.

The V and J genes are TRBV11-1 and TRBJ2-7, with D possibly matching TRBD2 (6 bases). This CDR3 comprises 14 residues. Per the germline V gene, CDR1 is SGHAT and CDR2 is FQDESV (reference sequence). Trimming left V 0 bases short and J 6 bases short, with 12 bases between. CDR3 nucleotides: TGTGCCAGCAGCTTAGCCGGGGGAGGCGTCGAGCAGTACTTC. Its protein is CASSLAGGGVEQYF.

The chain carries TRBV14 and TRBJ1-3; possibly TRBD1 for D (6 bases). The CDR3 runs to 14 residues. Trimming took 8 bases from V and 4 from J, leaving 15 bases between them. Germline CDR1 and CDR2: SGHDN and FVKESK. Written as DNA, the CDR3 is TGTGCCAGCCGCCGGGGGGGCGCGGGAAACACCATATATTTT. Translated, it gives CASRRGGAGNTIYF.

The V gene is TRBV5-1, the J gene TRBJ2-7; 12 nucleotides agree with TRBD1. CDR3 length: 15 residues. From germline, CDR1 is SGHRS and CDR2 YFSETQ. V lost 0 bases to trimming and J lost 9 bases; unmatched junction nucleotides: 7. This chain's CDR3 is CASSLDVGTGGVQYF. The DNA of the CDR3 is TGCGCCAGCAGCTTGGATGTTGGGACAGGGGGCGTGCAGTACTTC.

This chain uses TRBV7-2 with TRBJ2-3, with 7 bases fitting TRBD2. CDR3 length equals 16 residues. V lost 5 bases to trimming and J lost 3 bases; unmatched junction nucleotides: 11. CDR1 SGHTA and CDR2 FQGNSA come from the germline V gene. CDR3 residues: CASSEGTNPLTDTQYF. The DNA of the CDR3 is TGTGCCAGCAGCGAGGGGACTAACCCATTAACAGATACGCAGTATTTT.

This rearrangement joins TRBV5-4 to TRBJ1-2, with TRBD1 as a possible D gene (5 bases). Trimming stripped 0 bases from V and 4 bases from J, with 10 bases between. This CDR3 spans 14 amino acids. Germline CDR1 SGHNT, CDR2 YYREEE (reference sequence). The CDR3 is CASSLEGDSYGYTF. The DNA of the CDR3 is TGTGCCAGCAGCTTGGAAGGGGATAGCTATGGCTACACCTTC.

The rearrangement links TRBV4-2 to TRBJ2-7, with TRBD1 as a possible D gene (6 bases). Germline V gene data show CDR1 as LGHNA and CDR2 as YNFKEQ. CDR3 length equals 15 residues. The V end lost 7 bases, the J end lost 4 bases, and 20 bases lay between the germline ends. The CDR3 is CASNYPGQGSYEQYF. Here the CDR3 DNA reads TGTGCCAGCAACTACCCGGGGCAGGGGTCTTACGAGCAGTACTTC.

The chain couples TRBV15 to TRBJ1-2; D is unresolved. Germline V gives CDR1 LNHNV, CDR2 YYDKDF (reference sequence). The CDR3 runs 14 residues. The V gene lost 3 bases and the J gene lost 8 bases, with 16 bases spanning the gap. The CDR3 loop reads CATSRSLGVVGYTF. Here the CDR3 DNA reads TGTGCCACCAGCAGGAGCCTGGGAGTTGTCGGCTACACCTTC.

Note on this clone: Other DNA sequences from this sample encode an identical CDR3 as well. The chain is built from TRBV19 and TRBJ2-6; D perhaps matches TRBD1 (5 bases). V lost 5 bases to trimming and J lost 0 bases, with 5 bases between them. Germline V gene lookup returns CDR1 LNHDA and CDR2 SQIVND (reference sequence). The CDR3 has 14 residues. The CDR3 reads CASSQGSGANVLTF. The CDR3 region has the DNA TGTGCCAGTAGTCAGGGCTCTGGGGCCAACGTCCTGACTTTC.

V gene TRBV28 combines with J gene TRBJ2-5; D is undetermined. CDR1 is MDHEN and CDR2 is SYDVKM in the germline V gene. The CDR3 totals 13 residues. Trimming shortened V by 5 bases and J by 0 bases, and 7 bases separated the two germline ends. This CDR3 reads CASSRLNQETQYF. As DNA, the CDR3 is TGTGCCAGCAGTCGGCTGAACCAAGAGACCCAGTACTTC.

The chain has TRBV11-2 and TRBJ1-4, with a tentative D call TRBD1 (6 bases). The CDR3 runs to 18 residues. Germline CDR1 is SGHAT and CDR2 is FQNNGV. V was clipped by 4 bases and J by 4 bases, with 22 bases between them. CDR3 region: CASSSNPTRTVDNEKLFF. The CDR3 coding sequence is TGTGCCAGCAGCTCCAATCCCACCCGGACAGTGGATAATGAAAAACTGTTTTTT.

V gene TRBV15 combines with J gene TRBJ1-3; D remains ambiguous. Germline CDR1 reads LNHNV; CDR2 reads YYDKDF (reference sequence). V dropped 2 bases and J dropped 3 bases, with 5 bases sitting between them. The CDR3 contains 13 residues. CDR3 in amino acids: CATSRLRGNTIYF. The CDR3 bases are TGTGCCACCAGCAGATTACGTGGAAACACCATATATTTT.

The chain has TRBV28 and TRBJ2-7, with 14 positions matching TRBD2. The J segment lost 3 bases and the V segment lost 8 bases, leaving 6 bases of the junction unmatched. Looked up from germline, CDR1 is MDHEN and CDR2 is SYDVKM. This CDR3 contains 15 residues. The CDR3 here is CASGGLAGVLYEQYF. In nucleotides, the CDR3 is TGTGCCAGCGGGGGACTAGCGGGAGTCCTCTACGAGCAGTACTTC.

The CDR3 spells CASSETREGRYEQYF. CDR3 nucleotide sequence: TGTGCCAGCAGTGAGACCAGAGAGGGGCGGTACGAGCAGTACTTC. The chain recombines TRBV25-1 with TRBJ2-7; D may be TRBD1 or TRBD2 (5 bases each). Germline CDR1 MGHDK, CDR2 SYGVNS. Trimming left V 3 bases short and J 4 bases short, with 16 bases between. The CDR3 is 15 residues long.

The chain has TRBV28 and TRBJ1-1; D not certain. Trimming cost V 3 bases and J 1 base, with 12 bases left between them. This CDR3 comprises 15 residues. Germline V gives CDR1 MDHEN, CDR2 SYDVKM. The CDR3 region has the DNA TGTGCCAGCAGTTTGCGTAGATTAGCGAACACTGAAGCTTTCTTT. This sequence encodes CASSLRRLANTEAFF.